The text below deals with one T cell receptor beta chain. This record comes from a study of T cell changes during pregnancy in multiple sclerosis. The method was immunoSEQ multiplex PCR; TCRdb's version includes in-frame clones alone and lacks a portion of them. The sample has 50,000 to 60,000 clones, around 90% seen once. Germline CDR1 reads ENHRY; CDR2 reads SYGVKD. This CDR3 region has 14 residues. Between the trimmed V and J ends, which lost 2 bases and 3 bases, there was a span of 8 bases. The clonotype originates from a female donor in good health, enrolled as a control in a pregnancy study. The chain has TRBV10-3 and TRBJ1-5, with D possibly matching TRBD1 (5 bases). The source material was peripheral blood, sampled after pregnancy. The CDR3 bases are TGTGCCATCAGTGAGGGGGGGATCAATCAGCCCCAGCATTTT. Translation gives CAISEGGINQPQHF.